Listed here is a single TCR beta chain. What it binds is not known. Sequencing was performed with immunoSEQ multiplex PCR; in TCRdb, only in-frame clones are kept and a portion is missing. The table shows over 25,000 clones, with roughly 94% occurring only once. This record belongs to a study of PD-1 blockade in classical Hodgkin lymphoma. General study findings and limits: Why repertoires differed is undefined; disease activity or prior therapy possibly contributed. Newly diagnosed patients reportedly had lower baseline TCR diversity than healthy donors.

The time point: newly diagnosed, previously untreated cHL patient sample. Serving as comparison were PBMCs from newly diagnosed, untreated classical Hodgkin lymphoma, which were sequenced alongside the relapsed/refractory trial patients. CDR3 length: 14 amino acids. With 2 bases clipped from V and 5 bases from J, the junction kept 6 bases outside the gene matches. CDR1 and CDR2 from the germline V gene are GTSNPN and SVGIG (reference sequence). Sequenced input: peripheral blood mononuclear cells (PBMCs). The sequence was obtained from a human donor with classical Hodgkin lymphoma. The rearrangement uses TRBV30 and TRBJ2-1, with 7 bases fitting TRBD2. The CDR3 loop is CAWSKRGSHNEQFF. CDR3 nucleotides: TGTGCCTGGAGTAAGCGGGGTTCCCACAATGAGCAGTTCTTC.